Listed below are T cell receptor beta chains from one sample, sequenced in a study of shared clonotypes between healthy human individuals. Sequencing used immunoSEQ multiplex PCR; TCRdb keeps in-frame clones, though not all of them. The profile covers over a million clones, with under 80% appearing a single time and roughly 1.4% taken by the ten largest. The specimen sequenced was memory CD4+ T cells sorted from blood. All receptors come from a man aged 18 to 30 in good health. Each CDR3 is given with its conserved first and last residue. Each record gives: V gene, clone size, D gene, J gene, CDR3 protein, CDR3 DNA. D genes are given only for firm matches. Part of the rows lack a size; the others show once, few, many or a class for expanded clones.

TRBV10-2	few	.	TRBJ2-1	CASSLRGTLGSYNEQFF	TGCGCCAGCAGTCTGAGGGGGACACTCGGATCCTACAATGAGCAGTTCTTC
TRBV25-1	.	TRBD1	TRBJ1-4	CASSAGQGTEKLFF	TGTGCCAGCAGTGCAGGACAGGGTACAGAAAAACTGTTTTTT
TRBV11-2	few	.	TRBJ2-2	CASSLRYTGELFF	TGTGCCAGCAGCTTACGGTACACCGGGGAGCTGTTTTTT
TRBV5-1	.	.	TRBJ2-6	CASSLTGADSGANVLTF	TGCGCCAGCAGCTTGACGGGGGCTGACTCTGGGGCCAACGTCCTGACTTTC
TRBV4-1	.	.	TRBJ1-2	CASSPANGYGYTF	TGCGCCAGCAGCCCCGCGAATGGTTATGGCTACACCTTC
TRBV4-1	.	.	TRBJ2-5	CASSLGQKETQYF	TGCGCCAGCAGCCTAGGACAGAAAGAGACCCAGTACTTC
TRBV4-1	few	TRBD1	TRBJ2-5	CASSPGGRGREETQYF	TGCGCCAGCAGCCCAGGCGGCAGGGGGCGGGAAGAGACCCAGTACTTC
TRBV29-1	.	TRBD1	TRBJ2-7	CSVGDRGDYEQYF	TGCAGCGTCGGGGACAGGGGGGACTACGAGCAGTACTTC
TRBV30	.	.	TRBJ2-2	CAWSVTDTGELFF	TGTGCCTGGAGTGTCACCGACACCGGGGAGCTGTTTTTT
TRBV11-2	once	.	TRBJ2-3	CASSQDGKPEDTQYF	TGTGCCAGCAGCCAGGACGGGAAACCCGAGGATACGCAGTATTTT
TRBV9	.	TRBD1	TRBJ1-2	CASSRQGAHTF	TGTGCCAGCAGCCGACAGGGGGCGCATACCTTC
TRBV2	.	TRBD2	TRBJ2-7	CASSDRLAENYEQYF	TGTGCCAGCAGTGACAGACTAGCGGAGAACTACGAGCAGTACTTC
TRBV19	.	TRBD1	TRBJ2-5	CASNFHRGETQYF	TGTGCCAGTAATTTCCACAGGGGGGAGACCCAGTACTTC
TRBV19	.	TRBD2	TRBJ2-1	CASSLGWLAGPYNEQFF	TGTGCCAGTAGTTTGGGATGGCTAGCGGGACCCTACAATGAGCAGTTCTTC
TRBV23-1	.	.	TRBJ2-7	CASSQSRTGTYEQYF	TGCGCCAGCAGTCAATCCCGCACGGGCACCTACGAGCAGTACTTC
TRBV2	.	.	TRBJ1-5	CASSPTGGPNQPQHF	TGTGCCAGCAGCCCCACAGGTGGACCAAATCAGCCCCAGCATTTT
TRBV15	once	TRBD1	TRBJ1-5	CATSRGATGGGQPQHF	TGTGCCACCAGCAGAGGGGCTACAGGGGGCGGTCAGCCCCAGCATTTT
TRBV2	.	.	TRBJ2-1	CASSEASGSDNEQFF	TGTGCCAGCAGTGAAGCGAGCGGGTCGGACAATGAGCAGTTCTTC
TRBV30	.	TRBD2	TRBJ2-3	CAWSRLTSGRSDTQYF	TGTGCCTGGAGTAGATTAACTAGCGGGAGATCGGATACGCAGTATTTT
TRBV5-8	.	.	TRBJ1-2	CASTPRLTPGWGYTF	TGTGCCAGCACTCCCCGCCTAACCCCCGGATGGGGCTACACCTTC
TRBV6-6	.	TRBD2	TRBJ2-7	CASSYGLAGGPYEQYF	TGTGCCAGCAGTTACGGGCTAGCGGGGGGCCCCTACGAGCAGTACTTC
TRBV9	.	.	TRBJ2-3	CASSASGNSADTQYF	TGTGCCAGCAGCGCCTCAGGGAATTCGGCAGATACGCAGTATTTT
TRBV2	.	TRBD2	TRBJ2-2	CASSASGTGTGELFF	TGTGCCAGCTCCGCTAGCGGGACTGGTACCGGGGAGCTGTTTTTT
TRBV2	once	.	TRBJ1-2	CASSEEGRVYGYTF	TGTGCCAGCAGTGAAGAGGGGCGAGTCTATGGCTACACCTTC
TRBV18	.	.	TRBJ2-1	CASSPDRSSNEQFF	TGTGCCAGCTCACCCGACCGATCCTCCAATGAGCAGTTCTTC
TRBV27	.	TRBD1	TRBJ2-7	CASSLRDRETSYEQYF	TGTGCCAGCAGTTTAAGGGACAGGGAAACCTCCTACGAGCAGTACTTC
TRBV6-1	.	.	TRBJ2-3	CASSEMAVTDTQYF	TGTGCCAGCAGTGAAATGGCAGTCACAGATACGCAGTATTTT
TRBV19	.	TRBD2	TRBJ2-1	CASSIASGRINEQFF	TGTGCCAGTAGTATAGCCAGCGGGAGGATAAATGAGCAGTTCTTC
TRBV2	.	TRBD1	TRBJ2-3	CASRLRGISGDTQYF	TGTGCCAGCAGACTCAGGGGGATAAGTGGAGATACGCAGTATTTT
TRBV27	.	.	TRBJ1-5	CASSLKEGSGNQPQHF	TGTGCCAGCAGTTTAAAGGAGGGGTCGGGCAATCAGCCCCAGCATTTT
TRBV27	.	.	TRBJ1-5	CASSPRWGDQPQHF	TGTGCCAGCAGTCCGAGGTGGGGGGATCAGCCCCAGCATTTT
TRBV18	.	.	TRBJ1-2	CASSPGQNPNYGYTF	TGTGCCAGCTCACCAGGACAGAATCCTAACTATGGCTACACCTTC
TRBV5-1	.	.	TRBJ1-1	CASSLAGGNTEAFF	TGCGCCAGCAGCTTGGCCGGCGGGAACACTGAAGCTTTCTTT
TRBV18	.	.	TRBJ1-5	CASSPPLGGVDQPQHF	TGTGCCAGCTCACCACCCCTGGGAGGGGTCGATCAGCCCCAGCATTTT
TRBV7-9	few	.	TRBJ2-7	CASSPRDNYEQYF	TGTGCCAGCAGCCCCAGGGACAACTACGAGCAGTACTTC
TRBV7-9	.	TRBD1	TRBJ2-6	CASSNSGGAGANVLTF	TGTGCCAGCAGCAACTCAGGGGGTGCTGGGGCCAACGTCCTGACTTTC
TRBV7-9	.	TRBD1	TRBJ1-6	CASSFGQGYSPLHF	TGTGCCAGCAGCTTTGGACAGGGATATTCACCCCTCCACTTT
TRBV5-6	few	.	TRBJ2-7	CASSYLDYEQYF	TGTGCCAGCAGCTACCTGGACTACGAGCAGTACTTC
TRBV7-7	.	.	TRBJ2-3	CASSLSPPPDTQYF	TGTGCTAGCAGCTTAAGCCCCCCCCCAGATACGCAGTATTTT
TRBV7-2	.	.	TRBJ2-3	CASSPYSSTLSTDTQYF	TGTGCCAGCAGCCCCTACTCTAGCACTTTGAGCACAGATACGCAGTATTTT
TRBV28	.	TRBD1	TRBJ2-7	CASSSTGGTSYEQYF	TGTGCCAGCAGTTCCACAGGGGGCACCTCCTACGAGCAGTACTTC
TRBV6-1	.	.	TRBJ2-7	CASSENTYEQYF	TGTGCCAGCAGTGAAAACACCTACGAGCAGTACTTC
TRBV19	.	TRBD1	TRBJ2-7	CASSNGGTGGYEQYF	TGTGCCAGTAGTAACGGAGGGACAGGGGGCTACGAGCAGTACTTC
TRBV28	.	TRBD2	TRBJ2-7	CASTLIGTSIGGGAYEQYF	TGTGCCAGCACCCTCATTGGGACTAGCATAGGAGGAGGGGCTTACGAGCAGTACTTC
TRBV7-8	.	.	TRBJ1-1	CASSLGVIRGNTEAFF	TGTGCCAGCAGCTTAGGGGTAATCAGGGGGAACACTGAAGCTTTCTTT
TRBV5-1	.	.	TRBJ1-3	CASSPAGSGNTIYF	TGCGCCAGCAGCCCCGCAGGGTCTGGAAACACCATATATTTT
TRBV2	.	.	TRBJ2-1	CATSPREGAYEQFF	TGTGCCACCTCTCCTCGGGAGGGGGCCTATGAGCAGTTCTTC
TRBV30	.	.	TRBJ1-6	CAWRGRTGISSYNSPLHF	TGTGCCTGGAGGGGTCGAACAGGGATTAGCTCCTATAATTCACCCCTCCACTTT
TRBV28	few	.	TRBJ1-1	CASCLLNTEAFF	TGTGCCAGTTGTCTACTGAACACTGAAGCTTTCTTT
TRBV28	.	.	TRBJ1-6	CASSSNGAGSPLHF	TGTGCCAGCAGTAGTAACGGGGCCGGTTCACCCCTCCACTTT
TRBV7-2	.	.	TRBJ2-2	CASSLISGELFF	TGTGCCAGCTCCCTTATTTCCGGGGAGCTGTTTTTT